This T cell receptor beta chain is from a study of shared T cell receptors in the human thymus. V dropped 8 bases and J dropped 4 bases, with 27 bases sitting between them. The V gene's germline CDR1 is LNHDA and CDR2 SQIVND (reference sequence). The CDR3 loop spans 18 amino acids. Measured with immunoSEQ multiplex PCR; TCRdb has only the in-frame clones, and not every one. The profile covers some 700,000 clones, with 80% to 90% appearing a single time and roughly 0.01% taken by the ten largest. These data were also filed under a second study, of human thymus T cells. That source notes: Finnish infants who were healthy and having corrective surgery for congenital heart defects made up the donors. Unrelated individuals were reported by related research to share highly overlapping thymic repertoires.

The TCR comes from a girl under three years old with a congenital heart defect. Sample: thymocytes. The J gene is TRBJ1-3, the V gene TRBV19; weak D call: TRBD1 (5 bases). The CDR3 coding sequence is TGTGCCAGTTCGCGCGACAGTAATTCAAACCCCTGGGGAAACACCATATATTTT. Its protein product is CASSRDSNSNPWGNTIYF. The full variable domain, in which reference TRBV19 and TRBJ1-3 provide the parts outside the CDR3, is DGGITQSPKYLFRKEGQNVTLSCEQNLNHDAMYWYRQDPGQGLRLIYYSQIVNDFQKGDIAEGYSVSREKKESFPLTVTSAQKNPTAFYLCASSRDSNSNPWGNTIYFGEGSWLTVV.